This T cell receptor (beta chain) was documented in a study of monozygotic twins with inflammatory bowel disease. This CDR3 comprises 15 residues. Germline-derived CDR1 and CDR2 are MNHEY and SMNVEV (reference sequence). Study conclusions and caveats: Differing immunosuppressive treatments may have added variability to patient repertoires.

Both the TCRalpha cDNA and the TCRbeta cDNA were taken through two nested PCRs, lasting approximately 16 and 9 cycles. TCRdb re-called the 5' RACE reads and catalogs CDR3 proteins one per entry, DNA excluded. This listing includes more than 300,000 distinct CDR3 sequences. With respect to this clonotype: The antigen remains undetermined.

Material: blood. The receptor's source is a human donor with ulcerative colitis or Crohn's disease, or a healthy co-twin of an affected twin (not recorded which). V and J are TRBV27 and TRBJ1-1; TCRdb selects TRBD1, and the lack of DNA leaves this call unchecked. CDR3: CASSFEAGVYTEAFF.